Listed here are 18 T cell receptor beta chains from one sample, sequenced in a study of molecular identifiers for immune sequencing clone quantification. TCRdb ran MiXCR on the PCR reads and lists one entry per CDR3 protein. This sample yields some 59,000 distinct CDR3 sequences, of which approximately 25% are seen a single time; approximately 1.9% belongs to the top ten. The sequencing sample was made of naive CD8+ T cells from blood, with Jurkat cell RNA spiked in. The subset: FACS-sorted CD8+CD4-CCR7+CD45RA+ naive T cells. The receptor source for this set is a human donor in good health. Some libraries in this study had Jurkat cell RNA spiked in.

This clonotype is a singleton in its sample. A clone one base away is much larger, so this may be a read error. The CDR3 protein is CAGSHYAERGGLDTQYF. The CDR3 DNA follows: TGCGCCGGCAGCCATTATGCGGAACGGGGGGGCCTGGATACGCAGTATTTT. This rearrangement joins TRBV4-1 to TRBJ2-3; 8 bases map to TRBD2. This CDR3 spans 17 amino acids. The germline gives CDR1 MGHRA, CDR2 YSYEKL.

Many counts were recorded for this clonotype. The chain combines TRBV12-3 or TRBV12-4 with TRBJ2-1; a possible D gene is TRBD2 (5 bases). The CDR3 sequence is 11 residues long. Between the trimmed V and J ends, which lost 10 bases and 10 bases, there was a span of 14 bases. CDR3 sequence: CATTGPGEQFF. CDR3 nucleotides: TGTGCCACGACCGGACCGGGGGAGCAGTTCTTC.

This clonotype occurred many times. The chain has TRBV28 and TRBJ1-4, with D perhaps TRBD1 (5 bases). Germline lookup yields CDR1 MDHEN and CDR2 SYDVKM. The CDR3 runs to 13 residues. V lost 2 bases and J 10 bases, leaving 11 bases between the germline ends. This CDR3 is CASSLTGQGKLFF. The CDR3 nucleotides read TGTGCCAGCAGTTTAACAGGACAAGGAAAACTGTTTTTT.

This clonotype was recorded many times. The rearrangement uses TRBV29-1 and TRBJ2-2, with 8 bases fitting TRBD1. Germline CDR1 SQVTM, CDR2 ANQGSEA. The J segment lost 1 base and the V segment lost 3 bases, leaving 1 base of the junction unmatched. The CDR3 length is 14 residues. This CDR3 reads CSVDRGRNTGELFF. In nucleotides, the CDR3 is TGCAGCGTTGACAGGGGGCGGAACACCGGGGAGCTGTTTTTT.

This clonotype was recorded at least ten times. This rearrangement joins TRBV7-2 to TRBJ2-3; D may be TRBD2 (6 bases). V gave up 1 base and J gave up 1 base, with 9 bases separating them. The CDR3 is 15 amino acids. Looked up from germline, CDR1 is SGHTA and CDR2 is FQGNSA. In DNA, the CDR3 is TGTGCCAGCAGCTTAGGGTGGGGGGGCACAGATACGCAGTATTTT. Amino acid sequence: CASSLGWGGTDTQYF.

The V and J genes are TRBV4-1 and TRBJ2-7; D is ambiguous. This CDR3 comprises 15 residues. V was pared by 4 bases and J by 0 bases, with 13 bases between. Germline V gene lookup returns CDR1 MGHRA and CDR2 YSYEKL. The CDR3 DNA sequence: TGCGCCAGCAGCCTGACGGTTTCCAGCTCCTACGAGCAGTACTTC. As protein: CASSLTVSSSYEQYF.

A note on this clonotype: This sequence may be a read error, since a much larger clone differs from it by one base. The chain employs TRBV20-1 and TRBJ2-2; D uncertain. The CDR3 covers 14 residues. Deletions cut 3 bases from V and 3 bases from J, with 11 bases between. CDR1 and CDR2 (germline): DFQATT, SNEGSKA (reference sequence). CDR3 region: CSARGIIDTGELFF. CDR3 in DNA: TGCAGTGCTAGGGGGATTATAGACACCGGGGAGCTGTTTTTT.

In its sample, this clonotype was seen many times. The V gene is TRBV7-9, the J gene TRBJ2-7, with TRBD2 matching over 13 bases. CDR1 and CDR2 (germline): SEHNR, FQNEAQ (reference sequence). J gave up 2 bases and V 5 bases, and 3 bases lay outside the gene matches. CDR3 size: 15 residues. CDR3 protein: CASSPTSGGAYEQYF. CDR3 DNA: TGTGCCAGCAGCCCAACTAGCGGGGGGGCCTACGAGCAGTACTTC. Together with reference TRBV7-9 and TRBJ2-7, the CDR3 gives the full variable domain: DTGVSQNPRHKITKRGQNVTFRCDPISEHNRLYWYRQTLGQGPEFLTYFQNEAQLEKSRLLSDRFSAERPKGSFSTLEIQRTEQGDSAMYLCASSPTSGGAYEQYFGPGTRLTVT.

Comments on this clonotype: This may stem from a read error, because a much larger clone lies one nucleotide away. This sequence joins TRBV24-1 and TRBJ1-5; TRBD1 is a possible D gene (5 bases). The CDR3 totals 13 residues. Germline V lookup: CDR1 KGHDR, CDR2 SFDVKD. CDR3 sequence reads: CATSPGGSQPLHF. The CDR3 nucleotides read TGTGCCACCAGTCCGGGGGGGAGTCAGCCCCTGCATTTT.

A note on this clonotype: Given a much more abundant clone one base away, this may be a read error. This rearrangement joins TRBV5-6 to TRBJ1-1; D unresolved. Germline loops: CDR1 SGHDT, CDR2 YYEEEE. The CDR3 length is 13 residues. Trimming stripped 2 bases from V and 5 bases from J, with 10 bases between. In DNA form, the CDR3 reads TGTGCCAGCAGCTTTTATAGATTTACTGAAGCTTTCTTT. This codes for CASSFYRFTEAFF. Filled out from reference TRBV5-6 and TRBJ1-1, the complete variable domain reads DAGVTQSPTHLIKTRGQQVTLRCSPKSGHDTVSWYQQALGQGPQFIFQYYEEEERQRGNFPDRFSGHQFPNYSSELNVNALLLGDSALYLCASSFYRFTEAFFGQGTRLTVV.

The table lists this clonotype with many counts. The rearrangement uses TRBV20-1 and TRBJ1-1, with D hard to call. Trimming cost V 2 bases and J 1 base, with 17 bases left between them. Per germline, CDR1 DFQATT and CDR2 SNEGSKA (reference sequence). The CDR3 extends over 16 amino acids. Here the CDR3 reads CSARFSGWLGNTEAFF. CDR3 sequence (DNA): TGCAGTGCTAGATTTTCGGGGTGGCTTGGGAACACTGAAGCTTTCTTT.

This clonotype came up many times. The V and J genes are TRBV27 and TRBJ2-2, with a tentative D call TRBD1 (5 bases). Germline V gene data show CDR1 as MNHEY and CDR2 as SMNVEV (reference sequence). Trimming shortened V by 1 base and J by 4 bases, and 16 bases separated the two germline ends. This CDR3 has 17 residues. DNA for the CDR3: TGTGCCAGCAGTTTATTAGGGCCCAGACAGATCACCGGGGAGCTGTTTTTT. Protein sequence: CASSLLGPRQITGELFF.

The gene calls are TRBV7-9 and TRBJ2-3; a weak D match, TRBD2 (6 bases). CDR3 size: 16 residues. Trimming stripped 8 bases from V and 2 bases from J, with 20 bases between. CDR1 and CDR2 (germline): SEHNR, FQNEAQ (reference sequence). This CDR3 reads CASGPPRLVVTDTQYF. CDR3 nucleotide sequence: TGTGCCAGCGGCCCCCCCCGACTAGTTGTCACAGATACGCAGTATTTT.

CDR3 loop: CASSLGQGYNEQFF. In DNA, the CDR3 is TGTGCCAGCAGCCTGGGACAGGGATACAATGAGCAGTTCTTC. The chain employs TRBV11-2 and TRBJ2-1, with TRBD1 matching over 9 bases. The CDR3 covers 14 residues. Germline CDR1 and CDR2: SGHAT and FQNNGV. The V segment lost 5 bases and the J segment 4 bases; nucleotides outside the gene matches: 3.

Concerning this clonotype: A much bigger clone sits one base away, suggesting this may be a read error. V usage is TRBV7-6 and J usage is TRBJ1-2, with D unclear. CDR1 and CDR2 (germline): SGHVS, FNYEAQ. Deletions cut 7 bases from V and 0 bases from J, with 15 bases between. The CDR3 is 15 amino acids. This chain's CDR3 is CASTALVDPNYGYTF. The DNA for the CDR3 is TGTGCCAGCACCGCGCTGGTGGATCCTAACTATGGCTACACCTTC.

This clonotype is a singleton in its sample. The conserved phenylalanine or tryptophan normally closing the CDR3 is absent here, so this likely arose from a read error. J is TRBJ1-1 and V is TRBV7-9; no firm D call. The germline V and J ends were trimmed by 1 base and 2 bases, with 8 bases remaining between them. Germline-derived CDR1 and CDR2 are SEHNR and FQNEAQ (reference sequence). The length of the CDR3 is 14 residues. The CDR3 DNA reads as TGTGCCAGCAGCTTAGAGTGGAAAAACACTGAAGCTTTCTTA. Amino acid sequence: CASSLEWKNTEAFL.

This clonotype has a count of ten or more. The chain is built from TRBV9 and TRBJ1-1, with 8 bases matching TRBD1. Germline trimming cut 4 bases from V and 3 bases from J; bases unmatched to any gene: 14. Per the germline V gene, CDR1 is SGDLS and CDR2 is YYNGEE. CDR3 length equals 17 residues. The CDR3, as DNA: TGTGCCAGCAGCCTTTCTACCCAGACAGGGGCTCACACTGAAGCTTTCTTT. Amino acid sequence: CASSLSTQTGAHTEAFF.

This clonotype was counted many times. V and J are TRBV20-1 and TRBJ2-1, with D possibly TRBD1 on 5 matching bases. Per the germline V gene, CDR1 is DFQATT and CDR2 is SNEGSKA (reference sequence). V lost 6 bases and J 9 bases, leaving 15 bases between the germline ends. The CDR3 runs 12 residues. CDR3 protein: CSAPKTDGEQFF. Here the CDR3 DNA reads TGCAGTGCCCCTAAGACAGACGGTGAGCAGTTCTTC.